This TCR beta chain was sequenced in a study of blood T cell repertoires in COVID-19. Living in roughly 25 US areas, the participants were between about 18 and 100 years of age. The V end was cut by 0 bases, the J end by 5 bases, with 12 bases between. Germline V CDR1 and CDR2: SGHRS, YFSETQ. The CDR3 contains 15 residues. Generated by immunoSEQ multiplex PCR, the TCRdb table keeps only in-frame clones and is missing some. The sample contains under 250,000 clones, over 75% of which appear only once. Input material: PBMCs or T cells enriched from blood (not recorded which). This clonotype was sampled from a man aged 25 to 45 with acute COVID-19. The chain couples TRBV5-1 to TRBJ1-5, with D unclear. The chain's CDR3 is CASSLAIGSDQPQHF. In DNA form, the CDR3 reads TGCGCCAGCAGCTTGGCCATCGGGTCCGATCAGCCCCAGCATTTT.